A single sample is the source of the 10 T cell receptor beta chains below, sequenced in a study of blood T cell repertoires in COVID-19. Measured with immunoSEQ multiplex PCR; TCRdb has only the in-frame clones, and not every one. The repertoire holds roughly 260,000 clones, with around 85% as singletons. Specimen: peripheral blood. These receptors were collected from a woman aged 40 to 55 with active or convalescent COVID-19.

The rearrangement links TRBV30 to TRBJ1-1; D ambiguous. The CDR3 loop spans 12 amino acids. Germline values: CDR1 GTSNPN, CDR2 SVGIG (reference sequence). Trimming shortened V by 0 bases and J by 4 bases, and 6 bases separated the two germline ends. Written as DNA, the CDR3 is TGTGCCTGGAGTGTACCGGGCACTGAAGCTTTCTTT. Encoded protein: CAWSVPGTEAFF.

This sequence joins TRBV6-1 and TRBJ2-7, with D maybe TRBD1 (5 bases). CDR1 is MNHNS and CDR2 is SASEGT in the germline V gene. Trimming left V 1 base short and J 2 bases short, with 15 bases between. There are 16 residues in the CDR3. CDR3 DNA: TGTGCCAGCAGTGAAGGTAGGGGCGTAGGTACCTACGAGCAGTACGTC. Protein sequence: CASSEGRGVGTYEQYV.

The DNA of the CDR3 is TGTGCCAGCAGCTCCCGACTAGCGGGGGCCTACGAGCAGTACTTC. Amino acid sequence: CASSSRLAGAYEQYF. The V gene is TRBV13, the J gene TRBJ2-7, with 12 positions matching TRBD2. The CDR3 is 15 residues long. J was trimmed by 2 bases and V by 4 bases; bases with no gene match: 3. Germline CDR1 is PRHDT and CDR2 is FYEKMQ (reference sequence).

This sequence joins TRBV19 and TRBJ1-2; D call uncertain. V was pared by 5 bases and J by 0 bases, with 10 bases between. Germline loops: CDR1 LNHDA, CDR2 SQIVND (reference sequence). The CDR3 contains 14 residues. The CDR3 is CASSFGAANYGYTF. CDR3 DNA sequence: TGTGCCAGTAGTTTTGGCGCGGCTAACTATGGCTACACCTTC.

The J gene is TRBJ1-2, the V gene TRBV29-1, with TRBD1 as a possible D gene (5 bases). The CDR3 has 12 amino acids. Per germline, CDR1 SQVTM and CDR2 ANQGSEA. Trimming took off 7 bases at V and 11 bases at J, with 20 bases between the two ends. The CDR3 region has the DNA TGCAGCGACCGAGTGGGGTCCGGGGGTTACACCTTC. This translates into CSDRVGSGGYTF.

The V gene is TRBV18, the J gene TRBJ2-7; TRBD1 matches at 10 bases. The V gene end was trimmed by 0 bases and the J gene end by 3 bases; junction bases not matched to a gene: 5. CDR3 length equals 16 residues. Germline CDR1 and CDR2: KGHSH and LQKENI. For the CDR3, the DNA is TGTGCCAGCTCACCACCAGGCTGGACAGGGGGCTACGAGCAGTACTTC. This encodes CASSPPGWTGGYEQYF.

The CDR3 protein is CAWGGQGARMAFF. CDR3 nucleotides: TGTGCCTGGGGTGGGCAGGGGGCGCGGATGGCTTTCTTT. The chain joins TRBV30 to TRBJ1-1; 8 nucleotides line up with TRBD1. Trimming at V came to 5 bases and at J to 11 bases, leaving 13 bases not matched to a gene. In germline, CDR1 is GTSNPN, CDR2 SVGIG (reference sequence). The CDR3 is 13 amino acids.

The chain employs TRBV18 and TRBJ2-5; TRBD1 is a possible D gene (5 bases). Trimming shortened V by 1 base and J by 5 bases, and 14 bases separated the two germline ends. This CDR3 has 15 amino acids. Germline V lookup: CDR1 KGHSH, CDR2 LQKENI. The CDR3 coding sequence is TGTGCCAGCTCACCACAAGTCAGGGTTGGGGAGACCCAGTACTTC. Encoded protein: CASSPQVRVGETQYF.

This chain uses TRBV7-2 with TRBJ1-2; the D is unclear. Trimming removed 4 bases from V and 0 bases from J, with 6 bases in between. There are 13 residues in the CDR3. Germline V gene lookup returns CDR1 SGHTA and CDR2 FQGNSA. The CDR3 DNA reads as TGTGCCAGCAGCTCACGAGCTAACTATGGCTACACCTTC. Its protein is CASSSRANYGYTF.

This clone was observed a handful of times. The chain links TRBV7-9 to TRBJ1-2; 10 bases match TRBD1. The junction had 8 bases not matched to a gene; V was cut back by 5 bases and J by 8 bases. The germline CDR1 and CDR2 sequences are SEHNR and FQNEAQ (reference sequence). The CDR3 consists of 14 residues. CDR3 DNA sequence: TGTGCCAGCAGCCCTGCTGGACAGGGGGAAGGCTACACCTTC. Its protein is CASSPAGQGEGYTF.